This entry is about one T cell receptor beta chain. This sample is drawn from a study of blood T cell repertoires in COVID-19. Profiled with immunoSEQ multiplex PCR; TCRdb holds only in-frame clones, not every one. The table shows 150,000 to 200,000 clones, with 89% occurring only once. Germline CDR1 reads MDHEN; CDR2 reads SYDVKM. Trimming pared 8 bases from V and 5 bases from J, leaving 9 bases between. The CDR3 is 11 amino acids. Participants, roughly 18 to 90 years old, spanned fewer than 25 US areas. Self-reported history from a screening survey and questionnaire set each donor's cohort. The TCR originated in a woman under 30 who had recovered from COVID-19. Sequencing was carried out using PBMCs or T cells enriched from blood (not recorded which). This rearrangement joins TRBV28 to TRBJ2-5; the D gene is possibly TRBD2 (5 bases). The CDR3 loop reads CASGPGETQYF. CDR3 DNA sequence: TGTGCCAGCGGTCCGGGGGAGACCCAGTACTTC.